The T cell receptor beta chain described here comes from a study of spatial heterogeneity in lung cancer. Whole-study findings and limits: Coverage of tumor T cells, an estimated figure, was about 7.1% for alpha and around 13% for beta chains. Tumor mutation count correlated with how many alpha and beta TCRs expanded intratumorally.

In germline, CDR1 is MDHEN, CDR2 SYDVKM. There are 16 residues in the CDR3. V was clipped by 7 bases and J by 0 bases; unmatched bases: 6. This clonotype was detected many times. What it recognizes is unknown. For a library built for alpha chains, this beta chain is a stray read; little rests on its size. A distinct unique molecular identifier was carried by each TCR cDNA molecule. TCRdb reanalysed the 5' RACE reads using MiXCR and keeps one entry per CDR3 protein. The table records about 14,000 distinct CDR3 sequences, over 3.5% of them present only once. Time point in this sample: sample taken at primary tumor resection. Approximately 70 TRACERx patients with early, untreated non-small cell lung cancer donated samples. Whole RNA, which was extracted from tumor, nontumor lung tissue or frozen PBMC, was sequenced without any cell sorting.

The sequence was obtained from a female donor with early-stage non-small cell lung cancer. The V gene is TRBV28, the J gene TRBJ2-3; 11 bases map to TRBD2. Source: lung tumor tissue, taken at surgery. The CDR3 coding sequence is TGTGCCAGCAAAAAGGGACTAGCGGCTAGCACAGATACGCAGTATTTT. Residues: CASKKGLAASTDTQYF.